This T cell receptor beta chain is from a study of long-term antiretroviral therapy in people with HIV. Study outcomes and limitations: Drawn between 2004 and 2017, the blood was possibly obtained under older ART regimens. Post-ART samples showed increased diversity that remained below transplant donor control levels.

Of note for this clone: The antigen is undetermined.

Germline lookup yields CDR1 SGHNT and CDR2 YYREEE (reference sequence). The CDR3 runs 14 residues. The ends were cut back, 4 bases at V and 0 bases at J, with 9 bases in the middle. With survey level as its setting, the immunoSEQ assay was v3.0. The table came from immunoSEQ multiplex PCR; TCRdb's copy has only in-frame clones and leaves some out. The top ten clones hold 6.2% of a sample with 40,000 or so clones, 80% to 85% of them seen once. The samples comprised roughly 1-10 million cryopreserved PBMC ahead of DNA extraction. This chain links TRBV5-4 with TRBJ2-3; TRBD1 is a possible D gene (6 bases). Source: unsorted PBMCs, taken 1 year after starting antiretroviral therapy. The sequence came from a man between 18 and 35 years old with HIV. CDR3 DNA sequence: TGTGCCAGCAGCCCTGACAGGAGCACAGATACGCAGTATTTT. Amino acids: CASSPDRSTDTQYF. Complete variable domain (other parts from reference TRBV5-4 and TRBJ2-3): ETGVTQSPTHLIKTRGQQVTLRCSSQSGHNTVSWYQQALGQGPQFIFQYYREEENGRGNFPPRFSGLQFPNYSSELNVNALELDDSALYLCASSPDRSTDTQYFGPGTRLTVL.